Here is one T cell receptor (beta chain) with its context. No antigen is known for it. The record has no base qualities; no much larger clone is one base away. These data are taken from a study of blood T cell repertoires in COVID-19 (dated by TCRdb to 2020 to 2021). Regarding the complete study: Samples from collaborators originated in the United States, Italy and Spain and spanned both the acute and convalescent phases of COVID-19. The prospective study material was composed of cDNA or gDNA derived from T cells, B-cell-depleted T cells, or PBMCs. Deeply sampled blood TCRbeta repertoires from subjects exposed to, actively infected with, or recovered from COVID-19 were included in the dataset. The repertoires were made available in a free public database intended to serve as a resource for research on the immune response to SARS-CoV-2. Samples were obtained from the ongoing ImmuneRACE study (first 160 participants) and from some 1,200 subjects provided by 6 global collaborators. Nearly every sample came with metadata listing a de-identified subject ID, COVID-19 status, age in years and sex. Where HLA class I and class II types were available, the types were taken from metadata supplied by the sample provider, not from assay-based typing. What the work shows at the level of the full study, not this receptor alone: How much clinical and demographic metadata was included differed by source and by participant, and the metadata was provided uncurated.

Trimming costs V 8 bases and J 3 bases, and their ends lie 11 bases apart. Inclusive of the bounding cysteine and phenylalanine, the CDR3 is 12 residues long. Here the CDR3 DNA is all that survives: 36 bases in frame from base 1. CDR1 and CDR2, per the germline V gene, are MGHDK and SYGVNS. TCRbeta CDR3 regions were amplified from genomic DNA by means of the immunoSEQ Assay, a bias-controlled multiplex PCR. The study's processing was this. Within the assay, amplification of reference gene primers was used to estimate how many nucleated cells each sample contained. To quantify the absolute abundance of each unique TCRbeta CDR3 rearrangement, sequence reads were collapsed and filtered. Productive Simpson clonality was computed per sample as the square root of Simpson's diversity index over productive rearrangements. TCRdb holds this immuneACCESS table with in-frame rearrangements only. Some clones are missing; in checked studies, unresolved V genes explain under half, and the rest has no known cause. The V and J calls and clone size are taken from that table; D and trimming were inferred from the DNA. Here the sample has fewer than 100,000 clones; over 75% occur a single time. The biggest ten clones account for 3.5% to 4% of the sample.

Collaborating institutions collected whole blood in K2EDTA tubes following their own protocols. For TCRbeta analysis, collaborators shipped samples as frozen whole blood, isolated PBMCs, or DNA extracted from either of those sample types. This TCR came from a man in his 60s with acute or convalescent COVID-19. The chain employs TRBV25-1 and TRBJ2-7; the D gene is unclear. Source material: peripheral blood. At the DNA level, the sequence is TGTGCCAGCTCCGGGTCTTACTACGAGCAGTACTTC. This translates into CASSGSYYEQYF.